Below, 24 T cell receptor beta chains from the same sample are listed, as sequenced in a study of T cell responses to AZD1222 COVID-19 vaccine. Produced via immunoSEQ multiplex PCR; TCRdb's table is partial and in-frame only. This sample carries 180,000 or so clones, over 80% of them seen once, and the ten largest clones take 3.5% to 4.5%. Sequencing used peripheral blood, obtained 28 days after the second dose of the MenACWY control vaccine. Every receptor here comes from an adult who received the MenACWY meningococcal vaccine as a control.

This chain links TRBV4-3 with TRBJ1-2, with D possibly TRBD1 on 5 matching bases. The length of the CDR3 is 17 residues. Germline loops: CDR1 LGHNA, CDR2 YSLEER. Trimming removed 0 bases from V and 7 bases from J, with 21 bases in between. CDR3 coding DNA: TGCGCCAGCAGCCAAGATCTGTGGCCGGGGGGAAGGGGTGGCTACACCTTC. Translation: CASSQDLWPGGRGGYTF.

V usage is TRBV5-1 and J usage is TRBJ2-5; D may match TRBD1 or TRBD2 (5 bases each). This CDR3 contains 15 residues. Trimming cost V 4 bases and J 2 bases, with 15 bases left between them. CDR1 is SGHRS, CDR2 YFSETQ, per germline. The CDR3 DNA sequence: TGCGCCAGCAGCCCTCAGGGAGCTGGTCAAGAGACCCAGTACTTC. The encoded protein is CASSPQGAGQETQYF. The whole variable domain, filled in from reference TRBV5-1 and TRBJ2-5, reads KAGVTQTPRYLIKTRGQQVTLSCSPISGHRSVSWYQQTPGQGLQFLFEYFSETQRNKGNFPGRFSGRQFSNSRSEMNVSTLELGDSALYLCASSPQGAGQETQYFGPGTRLLVL.

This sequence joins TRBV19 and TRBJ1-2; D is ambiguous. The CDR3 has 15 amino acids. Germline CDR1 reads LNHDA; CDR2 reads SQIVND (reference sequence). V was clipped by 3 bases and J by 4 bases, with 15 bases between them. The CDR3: CASSMSRREGYGYTF. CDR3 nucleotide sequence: TGTGCCAGTAGTATGAGTCGGAGGGAAGGCTATGGCTACACCTTC.

This chain's CDR3 is CATHGTGGFNEQFF. In DNA, the CDR3 is TGTGCCACCCACGGGACAGGGGGCTTCAATGAGCAGTTCTTC. The chain is built from TRBV2 and TRBJ2-1, with 12 bases that match TRBD1. V lost 10 bases and J lost 6; bases outside the gene matches: 7. The CDR3 is 14 residues long. Germline V gene data show CDR1 as SNHLY and CDR2 as FYNNEI.

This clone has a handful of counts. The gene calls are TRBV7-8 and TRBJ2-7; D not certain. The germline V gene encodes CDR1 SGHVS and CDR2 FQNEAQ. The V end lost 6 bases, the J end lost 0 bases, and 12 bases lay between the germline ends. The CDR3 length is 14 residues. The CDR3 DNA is TGTGCCAGCAGGGTAGGGATCGACTCCTACGAGCAGTACTTC. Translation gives CASRVGIDSYEQYF.

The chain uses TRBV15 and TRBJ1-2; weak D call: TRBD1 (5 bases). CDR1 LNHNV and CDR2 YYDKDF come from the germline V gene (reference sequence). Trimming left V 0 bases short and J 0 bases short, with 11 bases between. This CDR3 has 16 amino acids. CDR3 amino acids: CATSRDMVGANYGYTF. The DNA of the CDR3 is TGTGCCACCAGCAGAGATATGGTGGGGGCTAACTATGGCTACACCTTC.

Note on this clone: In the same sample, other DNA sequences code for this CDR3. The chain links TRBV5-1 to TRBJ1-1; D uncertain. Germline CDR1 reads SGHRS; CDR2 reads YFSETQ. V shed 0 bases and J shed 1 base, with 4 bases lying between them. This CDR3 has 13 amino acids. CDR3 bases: TGCGCCAGCAGCTTGGACAGGAACACTGAAGCTTTCTTT. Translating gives CASSLDRNTEAFF. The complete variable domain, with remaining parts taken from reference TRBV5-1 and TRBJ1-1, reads KAGVTQTPRYLIKTRGQQVTLSCSPISGHRSVSWYQQTPGQGLQFLFEYFSETQRNKGNFPGRFSGRQFSNSRSEMNVSTLELGDSALYLCASSLDRNTEAFFGQGTRLTVV.

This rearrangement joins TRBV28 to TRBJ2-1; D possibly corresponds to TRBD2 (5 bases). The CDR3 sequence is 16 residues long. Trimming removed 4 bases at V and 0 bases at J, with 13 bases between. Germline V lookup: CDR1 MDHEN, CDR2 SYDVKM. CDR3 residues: CASSSAAESSYNEQFF. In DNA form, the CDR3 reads TGTGCCAGCAGTTCCGCAGCGGAAAGCTCCTACAATGAGCAGTTCTTC.

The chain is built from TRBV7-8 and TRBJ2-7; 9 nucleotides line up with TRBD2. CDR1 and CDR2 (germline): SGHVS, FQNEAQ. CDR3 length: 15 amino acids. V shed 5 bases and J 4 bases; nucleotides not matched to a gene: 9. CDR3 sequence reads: CASSTTSGRRYEQYF. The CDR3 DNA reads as TGTGCCAGCAGCACTACGAGCGGGAGGAGGTACGAGCAGTACTTC.

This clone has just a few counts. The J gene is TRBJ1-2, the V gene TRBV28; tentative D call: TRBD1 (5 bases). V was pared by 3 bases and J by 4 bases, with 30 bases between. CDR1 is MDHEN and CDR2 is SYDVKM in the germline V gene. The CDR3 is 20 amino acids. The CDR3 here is CASSFPEGSWVEGSTYGYTF. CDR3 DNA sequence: TGTGCCAGCAGTTTCCCTGAGGGGTCCTGGGTGGAGGGGTCCACCTATGGCTACACCTTC.

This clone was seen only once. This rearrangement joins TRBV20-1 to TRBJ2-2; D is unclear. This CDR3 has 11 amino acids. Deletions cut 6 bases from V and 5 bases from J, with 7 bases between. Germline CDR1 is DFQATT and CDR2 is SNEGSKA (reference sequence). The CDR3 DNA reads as TGCAGTGCGTCTCGGACCGGGGAGCTGTTTTTT. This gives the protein CSASRTGELFF.

CDR3 DNA: TGTGCCAGCAGCCAATATCACTCGGGCGTGAGCACTGAAGCTTTCTTT. Residues: CASSQYHSGVSTEAFF. The rearrangement joins TRBV3-1 (or the pseudogene TRBV3-2) to TRBJ1-1; D ambiguous. The length of the CDR3 is 16 residues. Trimming pared 2 bases from V and 4 bases from J, leaving 17 bases between. CDR1 is LGHDT and CDR2 is YNNKEL in the germline V gene (reference sequence).

This CDR3 is CAISRPRGSSRDRGDINYGYTF. In DNA form, the CDR3 reads TGTGCCATCAGCAGGCCGAGGGGTTCATCCCGGGACAGAGGCGATATTAACTATGGCTACACCTTC. The genes are TRBV10-3 and TRBJ1-2; TRBD1 aligns across 7 bases. The CDR3 extends over 22 amino acids. CDR1 and CDR2 (germline): ENHRY, SYGVKD. The junction had 29 bases not matched to a gene; V was cut back by 6 bases and J by 1 base.

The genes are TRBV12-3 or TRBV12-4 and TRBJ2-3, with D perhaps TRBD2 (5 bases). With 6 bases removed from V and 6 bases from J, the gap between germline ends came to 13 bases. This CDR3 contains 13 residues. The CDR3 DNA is TGTGCCAGCAGCTACCTGGGCGGGGATACGCAGTATTTT. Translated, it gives CASSYLGGDTQYF.

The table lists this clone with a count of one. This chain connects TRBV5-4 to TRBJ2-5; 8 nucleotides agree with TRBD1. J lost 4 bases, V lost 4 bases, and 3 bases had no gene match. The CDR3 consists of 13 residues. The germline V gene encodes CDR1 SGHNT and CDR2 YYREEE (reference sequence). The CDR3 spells CASSRTGLETQYF. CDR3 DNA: TGTGCCAGCAGCCGGACAGGGTTAGAGACCCAGTACTTC.

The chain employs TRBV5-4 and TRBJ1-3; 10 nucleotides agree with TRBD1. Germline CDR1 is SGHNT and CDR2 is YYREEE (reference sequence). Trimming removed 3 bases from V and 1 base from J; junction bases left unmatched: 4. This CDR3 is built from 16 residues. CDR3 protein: CASSSGTGVSGNTIYF. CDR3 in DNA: TGTGCCAGCAGCTCCGGGACAGGGGTTTCTGGAAACACCATATATTTT.

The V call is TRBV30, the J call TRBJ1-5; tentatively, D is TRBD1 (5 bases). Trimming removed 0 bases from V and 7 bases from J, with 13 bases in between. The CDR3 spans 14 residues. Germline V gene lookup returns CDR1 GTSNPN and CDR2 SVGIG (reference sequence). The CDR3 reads CAWSVVSGQQPQHF. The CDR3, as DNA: TGTGCCTGGAGTGTAGTGTCAGGGCAACAGCCCCAGCATTTT.

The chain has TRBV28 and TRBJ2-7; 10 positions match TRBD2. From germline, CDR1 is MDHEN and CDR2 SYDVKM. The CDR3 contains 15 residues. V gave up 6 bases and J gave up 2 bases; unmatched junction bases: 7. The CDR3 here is CASRILAGGPYEQYF. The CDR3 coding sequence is TGTGCCAGCAGAATATTAGCGGGAGGCCCCTACGAGCAGTACTTC.

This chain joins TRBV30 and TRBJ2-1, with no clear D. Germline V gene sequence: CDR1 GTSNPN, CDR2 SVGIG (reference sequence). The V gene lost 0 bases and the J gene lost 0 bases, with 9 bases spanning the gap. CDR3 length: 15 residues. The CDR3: CAWSVQLNSYNEQFF. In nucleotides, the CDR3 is TGTGCCTGGAGTGTACAACTAAACTCCTACAATGAGCAGTTCTTC. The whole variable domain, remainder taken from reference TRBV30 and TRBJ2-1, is SQTIHQWPATLVQPVGSPLSLECTVEGTSNPNLYWYRQAAGRGLQLLFYSVGIGQISSEVPQNLSASRPQDRQFILSSKKLLLSDSGFYLCAWSVQLNSYNEQFFGPGTRLTVL.

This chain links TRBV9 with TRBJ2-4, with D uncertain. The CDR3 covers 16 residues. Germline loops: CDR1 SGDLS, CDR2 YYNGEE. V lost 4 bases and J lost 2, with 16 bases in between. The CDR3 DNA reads TGTGCCAGCAGCCCCGGCTTGGTGGAGCCCAAAAACATTCAGTACTTC. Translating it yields CASSPGLVEPKNIQYF.

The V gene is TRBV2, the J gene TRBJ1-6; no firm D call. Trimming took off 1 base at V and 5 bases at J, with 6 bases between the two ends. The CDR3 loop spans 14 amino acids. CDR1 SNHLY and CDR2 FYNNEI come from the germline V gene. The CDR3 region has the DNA TGTGCCAGCAGTGAAGAAAAGAATAATTCACCCCTCCACTTT. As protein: CASSEEKNNSPLHF.

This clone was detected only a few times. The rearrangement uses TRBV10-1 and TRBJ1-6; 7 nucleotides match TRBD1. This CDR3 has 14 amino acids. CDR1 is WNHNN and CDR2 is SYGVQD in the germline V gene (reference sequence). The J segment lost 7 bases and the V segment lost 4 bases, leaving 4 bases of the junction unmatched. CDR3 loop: CASSVGTVNSPLHF. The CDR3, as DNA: TGCGCCAGCAGTGTTGGGACAGTGAATTCACCCCTCCACTTT.

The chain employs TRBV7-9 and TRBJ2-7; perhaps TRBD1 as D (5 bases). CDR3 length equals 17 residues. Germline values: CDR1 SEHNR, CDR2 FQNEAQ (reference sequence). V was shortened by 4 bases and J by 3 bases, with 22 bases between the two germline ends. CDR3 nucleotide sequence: TGTGCCAGCAGCTCGACTTTCGACGACAGATTACACTACGAGCAGTACTTC. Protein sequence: CASSSTFDDRLHYEQYF.

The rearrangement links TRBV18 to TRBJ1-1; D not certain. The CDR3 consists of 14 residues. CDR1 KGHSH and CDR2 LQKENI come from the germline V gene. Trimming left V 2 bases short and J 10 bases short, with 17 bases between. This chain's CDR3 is CASSPIQNDVRAFF. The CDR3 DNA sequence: TGTGCCAGCTCACCAATCCAGAATGACGTTCGAGCTTTCTTT.